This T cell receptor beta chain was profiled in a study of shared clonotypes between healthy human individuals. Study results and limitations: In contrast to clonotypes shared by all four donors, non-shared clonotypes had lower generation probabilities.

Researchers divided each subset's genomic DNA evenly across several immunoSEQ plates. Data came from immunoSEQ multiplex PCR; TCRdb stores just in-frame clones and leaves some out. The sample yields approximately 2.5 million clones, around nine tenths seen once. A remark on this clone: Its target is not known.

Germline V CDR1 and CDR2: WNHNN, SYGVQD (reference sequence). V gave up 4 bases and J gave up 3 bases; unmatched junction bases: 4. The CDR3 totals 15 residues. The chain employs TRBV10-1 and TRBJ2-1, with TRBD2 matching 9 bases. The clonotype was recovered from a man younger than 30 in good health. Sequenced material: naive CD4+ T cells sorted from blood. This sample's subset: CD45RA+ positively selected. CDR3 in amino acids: CASSAGTSFYNEQFF. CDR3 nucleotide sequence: TGCGCCAGCAGTGCCGGGACTAGCTTCTACAATGAGCAGTTCTTC.